This TCR beta chain is drawn from a study of T cells in Graves' hyperthyroidism and ophthalmopathy. TCR beta CDR3 region amplification was performed from RNA transcripts. HTBI primers drove first-round RT-PCR of the TCR CDR3. TCRdb reprocessed the multiplex PCR reads via MiXCR and lists one record per CDR3 protein. This table has around 360,000 distinct CDR3 sequences, 13% to 15% appearing once. This clonotype was seen ten or more times. Its antigen is not known. Clinical Activity Scores of at least 3, NOSPECS grades of at least 4 and durations under 3 months characterized ophthalmopathy patients. Patients showing uncontrolled infection, other autoimmune disease, pregnancy or lactation were ineligible. Each diagnosis was grounded in clinical symptoms, serum thyroxine and TRAb, thyroid ultrasound, and orbital computed tomography. Findings of the study overall: The model's output predicted ophthalmopathy at a median of 6.5 months prior to onset.

Germline CDR1 and CDR2: SGHNT and YENEEA. Trimming pared 3 bases from V and 0 bases from J, leaving 10 bases between. The CDR3 length is 15 residues. The source of this sequence is a woman aged 55-75 years with Graves' ophthalmopathy. The chain couples TRBV11-3 to TRBJ2-3, with D perhaps being TRBD1 or TRBD2 (5 bases each). Sequenced material: blood. In DNA form, the CDR3 reads TGTGCCAGCAGCTTTAGGGACGGAAGCACAGATACGCAGTATTTT. This codes for CASSFRDGSTDTQYF. Based on the CDR3 plus reference TRBV11-3 and TRBJ2-3, the full variable domain is EAGVVQSPRYKIIEKKQPVAFWCNPISGHNTLYWYLQNLGQGPELLIRYENEEAVDDSQLPKDRFSAERLKGVDSTLKIQPAELGDSAVYLCASSFRDGSTDTQYFGPGTRLTVL.